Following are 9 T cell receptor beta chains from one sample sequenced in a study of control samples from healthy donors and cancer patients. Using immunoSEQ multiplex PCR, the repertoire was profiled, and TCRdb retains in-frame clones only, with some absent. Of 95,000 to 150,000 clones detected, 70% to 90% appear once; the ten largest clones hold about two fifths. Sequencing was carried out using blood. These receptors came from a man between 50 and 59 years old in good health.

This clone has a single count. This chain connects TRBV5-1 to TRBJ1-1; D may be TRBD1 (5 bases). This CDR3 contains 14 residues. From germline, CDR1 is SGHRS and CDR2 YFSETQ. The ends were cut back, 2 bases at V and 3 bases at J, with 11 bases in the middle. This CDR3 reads CASSFHPGDTEAFF. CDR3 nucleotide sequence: TGCGCCAGCAGCTTCCACCCGGGGGACACTGAAGCTTTCTTT.

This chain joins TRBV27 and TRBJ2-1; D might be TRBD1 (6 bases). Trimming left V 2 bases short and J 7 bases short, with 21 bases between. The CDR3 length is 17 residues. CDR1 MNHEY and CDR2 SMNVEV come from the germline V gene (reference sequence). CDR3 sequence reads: CASSLISGHRVVNEQFF. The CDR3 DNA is TGTGCCAGCAGTTTAATAAGCGGACACAGGGTGGTAAATGAGCAGTTCTTC.

Written as DNA, the CDR3 is TGTGCCAGCAGCCTCGGGACATTCTACGAGCAGTACTTC. It codes for CASSLGTFYEQYF. The rearrangement joins TRBV7-2 to TRBJ2-7, with D perhaps TRBD1 (6 bases). V lost 5 bases to trimming and J lost 3 bases, with 11 bases between them. CDR3 length equals 13 residues. The germline V gene encodes CDR1 SGHTA and CDR2 FQGNSA. The whole variable domain, filled in from reference TRBV7-2 and TRBJ2-7, reads GAGVSQSPSNKVTEKGKDVELRCDPISGHTALYWYRQSLGQGLEFLIYFQGNSAPDKSGLPSDRFSAERTGGSVSTLTIQRTQQEDSAVYLCASSLGTFYEQYFGPGTRLTVT.

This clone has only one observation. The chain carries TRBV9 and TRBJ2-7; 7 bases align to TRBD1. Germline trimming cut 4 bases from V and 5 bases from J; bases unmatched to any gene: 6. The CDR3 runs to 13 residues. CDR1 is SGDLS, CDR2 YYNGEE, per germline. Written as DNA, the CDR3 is TGTGCCAGCAGCCCAGGGGGTGGCGACGAGCAGTACTTC. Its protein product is CASSPGGGDEQYF.

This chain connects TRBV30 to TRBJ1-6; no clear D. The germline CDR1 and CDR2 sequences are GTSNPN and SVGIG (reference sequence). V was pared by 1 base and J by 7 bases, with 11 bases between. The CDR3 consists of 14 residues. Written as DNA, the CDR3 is TGTGCCTGGAGTGCACTACTGGGGAATTCACCCCTCCACTTT. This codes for CAWSALLGNSPLHF.

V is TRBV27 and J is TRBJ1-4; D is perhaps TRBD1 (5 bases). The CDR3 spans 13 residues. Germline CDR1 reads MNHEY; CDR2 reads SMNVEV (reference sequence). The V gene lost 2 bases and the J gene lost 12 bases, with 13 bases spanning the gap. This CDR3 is CASSLKIPGQLFF. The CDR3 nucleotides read TGTGCCAGCAGTTTAAAAATACCGGGACAACTGTTTTTT.

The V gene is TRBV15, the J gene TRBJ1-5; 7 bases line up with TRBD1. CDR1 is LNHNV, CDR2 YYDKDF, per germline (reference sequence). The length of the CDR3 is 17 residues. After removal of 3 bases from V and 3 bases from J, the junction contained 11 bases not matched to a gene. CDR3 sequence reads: CATSSSQGTANNQPQHF. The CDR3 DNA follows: TGTGCCACCAGCAGTTCCCAAGGGACAGCGAACAATCAGCCCCAGCATTTT.

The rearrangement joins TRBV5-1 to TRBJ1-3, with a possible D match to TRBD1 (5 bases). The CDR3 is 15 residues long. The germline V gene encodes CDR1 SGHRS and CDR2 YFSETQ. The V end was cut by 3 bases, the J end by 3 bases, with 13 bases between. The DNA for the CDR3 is TGCGCCAGCAGCTCCCAGGGAATTGGTGGAAACACCATATATTTT. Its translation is CASSSQGIGGNTIYF.

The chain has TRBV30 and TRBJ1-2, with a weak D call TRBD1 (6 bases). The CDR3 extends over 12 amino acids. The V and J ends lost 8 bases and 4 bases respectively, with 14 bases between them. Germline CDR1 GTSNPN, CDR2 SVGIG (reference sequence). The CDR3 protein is CAGGDNRYGYTF. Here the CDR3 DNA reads TGTGCCGGAGGGGACAACCGCTATGGCTACACCTTC. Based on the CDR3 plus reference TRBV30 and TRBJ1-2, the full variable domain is SQTIHQWPATLVQPVGSPLSLECTVEGTSNPNLYWYRQAAGRGLQLLFYSVGIGQISSEVPQNLSASRPQDRQFILSSKKLLLSDSGFYLCAGGDNRYGYTFGSGTRLTVV.